This T cell receptor beta chain is drawn from a study of blood T cell repertoires in COVID-19. Turning to the study itself: Samples representing acute and convalescent COVID-19 were sourced from the United States, Italy and Spain. T cells, B-cell-depleted T cells, or PBMCs supplied cDNA or gDNA.

Looked up from germline, CDR1 is SGHRS and CDR2 is YFSETQ. V was clipped by 7 bases and J by 4 bases; unmatched bases: 11. The CDR3 contains 15 residues. The data were produced by immunoSEQ multiplex PCR, yet TCRdb's version contains in-frame clones alone and is incomplete. This table holds some 220,000 clones, 85% found once. The chain carries TRBV5-1 and TRBJ1-3; the match to TRBD1 covers 7 bases. This clonotype was sampled from a woman aged 60 to 75 with active or convalescent COVID-19. Input material: peripheral blood. The CDR3 DNA reads TGCGCCAGCTCGGAGACAGGGTTCACCGGAAACACCATATATTTT. It is translated as CASSETGFTGNTIYF.